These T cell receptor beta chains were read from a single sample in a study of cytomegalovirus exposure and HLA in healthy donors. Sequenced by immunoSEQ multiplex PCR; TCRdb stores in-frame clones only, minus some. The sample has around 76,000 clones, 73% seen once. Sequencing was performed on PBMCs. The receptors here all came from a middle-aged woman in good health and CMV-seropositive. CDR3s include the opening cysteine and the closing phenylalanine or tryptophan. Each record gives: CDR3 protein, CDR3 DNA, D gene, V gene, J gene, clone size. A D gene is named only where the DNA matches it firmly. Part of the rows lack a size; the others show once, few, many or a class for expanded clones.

CDR3aa: CASGRDTQPQHF
CDR3nt: TGTGCCAGCGGGAGAGATACTCAGCCCCAGCATTTT
d_gene: .
v_gene: TRBV7-9
j_gene: TRBJ1-5
abundance: .

CDR3aa: CASKSDRAYNEQFF
CDR3nt: TGTGCCAGCAAATCGGACAGGGCCTACAATGAGCAGTTCTTC
d_gene: TRBD1
v_gene: TRBV7-2
j_gene: TRBJ2-1
abundance: few

CDR3aa: CATSRGPLGQGAREQYF
CDR3nt: TGTGCCACCAGCAGAGGGCCGTTGGGACAGGGGGCGCGAGAGCAGTACTTC
d_gene: TRBD1
v_gene: TRBV15
j_gene: TRBJ2-7
abundance: .

CDR3aa: CASMDAWDFVAGYTF
CDR3nt: TGTGCCAGCATGGACGCCTGGGACTTTGTTGCTGGCTACACCTTC
d_gene: .
v_gene: TRBV2
j_gene: TRBJ1-2
abundance: .

CDR3aa: CASTLGENTEAFF
CDR3nt: TGTGCCAGTACCTTGGGAGAGAACACTGAAGCTTTCTTT
d_gene: .
v_gene: TRBV2
j_gene: TRBJ1-1
abundance: .

CDR3aa: CAISVSSVGTDTQYF
CDR3nt: TGTGCCATCAGTGTATCTAGCGTTGGCACAGATACGCAGTATTTT
d_gene: .
v_gene: TRBV10-3
j_gene: TRBJ2-3
abundance: .

CDR3aa: CASSSWTGLTDGYTF
CDR3nt: TGTGCCAGCAGCTCATGGACAGGATTAACTGATGGCTACACCTTC
d_gene: TRBD1
v_gene: TRBV5-6
j_gene: TRBJ1-2
abundance: .

CDR3aa: CASSVSGNNSPLHF
CDR3nt: TGTGCCAGCAGCGTCAGCGGAAATAATTCACCCCTCCACTTT
d_gene: .
v_gene: TRBV7-2
j_gene: TRBJ1-6
abundance: .

CDR3aa: CASSVSRREWHTGELFF
CDR3nt: TGTGCCAGCAGTGTTTCTCGGCGGGAATGGCACACCGGGGAGCTGTTTTTT
d_gene: .
v_gene: TRBV7-8
j_gene: TRBJ2-2
abundance: .

CDR3aa: CASSPQTGSGANVLTF
CDR3nt: TGTGCCAGCAGCCCCCAGACAGGCTCTGGGGCCAACGTCCTGACTTTC
d_gene: .
v_gene: TRBV7-3
j_gene: TRBJ2-6
abundance: few

CDR3aa: CASSEGGGEQPQHF
CDR3nt: TGTGCCAGCAGTGAAGGGGGAGGGGAACAGCCCCAGCATTTT
d_gene: .
v_gene: TRBV6-1
j_gene: TRBJ1-5
abundance: once

CDR3aa: CASSYRAEPYEQYF
CDR3nt: TGTGCCAGCAGCTACAGGGCGGAACCCTACGAGCAGTACTTC
d_gene: .
v_gene: TRBV5-4
j_gene: TRBJ2-7
abundance: few

CDR3aa: CASSQGWHESSYNEQFF
CDR3nt: TGCGCCAGCAGCCAAGGTTGGCACGAAAGCTCCTACAATGAGCAGTTCTTC
d_gene: .
v_gene: TRBV4-1
j_gene: TRBJ2-1
abundance: once

CDR3aa: CASSLSMSYLSNEQFF
CDR3nt: TGCGCCAGCAGCCTGTCTATGTCCTACCTTTCCAATGAGCAGTTCTTC
d_gene: .
v_gene: TRBV5-1
j_gene: TRBJ2-1
abundance: .

CDR3aa: CASSFRDSEAFF
CDR3nt: TGCGCCAGCAGCTTTCGAGACAGTGAAGCTTTCTTT
d_gene: .
v_gene: TRBV5-1
j_gene: TRBJ1-1
abundance: .

CDR3aa: CASSSRGMAQPQHF
CDR3nt: TGTGCCAGCAGCTCTCGTGGTATGGCTCAGCCCCAGCATTTT
d_gene: .
v_gene: TRBV6-1
j_gene: TRBJ1-5
abundance: .

CDR3aa: CASSRRRGREIYGYTF
CDR3nt: TGTGCCAGTTCGAGGAGGCGAGGGCGCGAGATTTATGGCTACACCTTC
d_gene: .
v_gene: TRBV11-2
j_gene: TRBJ1-2
abundance: .

CDR3aa: CASSQEGYPTQETQYF
CDR3nt: TGCGCCAGCAGCCAAGAGGGCTACCCCACCCAAGAGACCCAGTACTTC
d_gene: .
v_gene: TRBV4-3
j_gene: TRBJ2-5
abundance: few

CDR3aa: CASSLSGTGGYYEQYF
CDR3nt: TGTGCCAGCAGTTTATCTGGGACAGGGGGCTACTACGAGCAGTACTTC
d_gene: TRBD1
v_gene: TRBV27
j_gene: TRBJ2-7
abundance: .

CDR3aa: CASSMFLLNTEAFF
CDR3nt: TGTGCCAGCAGTATGTTTCTTCTGAACACTGAAGCTTTCTTT
d_gene: .
v_gene: TRBV6-5
j_gene: TRBJ1-1
abundance: .

CDR3aa: CASSQEGLAVNTGELFF
CDR3nt: TGCGCCAGCAGCCAAGAAGGACTAGCGGTTAACACCGGGGAGCTGTTTTTT
d_gene: TRBD2
v_gene: TRBV4-3
j_gene: TRBJ2-2
abundance: .

CDR3aa: CASGSPRDRGRYGYTF
CDR3nt: TGTGCTAGTGGCTCTCCCCGGGACAGGGGACGCTATGGCTACACCTTC
d_gene: TRBD1
v_gene: TRBV12-5
j_gene: TRBJ1-2
abundance: many